The 10 T cell receptor beta chains listed next were all sequenced from one sample in a study of chemoradiotherapy in HPV16-positive cancers. Clones were read by immunoSEQ multiplex PCR, and TCRdb kept only the in-frame ones, dropping some. The sample lists about 68,000 clones, almost 90% occurring once. The source material was blood, sampled from a patient who underwent chemoradiotherapy. Every receptor here comes from a human donor with HPV-associated anogenital cancer.

The chain carries TRBV29-1 and TRBJ2-2; D gene ambiguous. The ends were cut back, 1 base at V and 5 bases at J, with 8 bases in the middle. The germline gives CDR1 SQVTM, CDR2 ANQGSEA. CDR3 length equals 13 residues. CDR3 region: CSVEVGSTGELFF. For the CDR3, the DNA is TGCAGCGTTGAAGTAGGGTCTACCGGGGAGCTGTTTTTT.

This clone was recorded a few times. V gene TRBV19 combines with J gene TRBJ1-5; no clear D gene. Germline-derived CDR1 and CDR2 are LNHDA and SQIVND (reference sequence). Trimming pared 0 bases from V and 2 bases from J, leaving 2 bases between. The length of the CDR3 is 13 residues. The CDR3 DNA reads as TGTGCCAGTAGTATAGATGGCAATCAGCCCCAGCATTTT. Its translation is CASSIDGNQPQHF. The full variable domain, completed using reference TRBV19 and TRBJ1-5, is DGGITQSPKYLFRKEGQNVTLSCEQNLNHDAMYWYRQDPGQGLRLIYYSQIVNDFQKGDIAEGYSVSREKKESFPLTVTSAQKNPTAFYLCASSIDGNQPQHFGDGTRLSIL.

V usage is TRBV19 and J usage is TRBJ1-5; TRBD1 matches 7 bases. CDR1 LNHDA and CDR2 SQIVND come from the germline V gene (reference sequence). V was pared by 1 base and J by 9 bases, with 6 bases of the junction left unmatched. The length of the CDR3 is 14 residues. CDR3 sequence (DNA): TGTGCCAGTAGTATAGGCAGGGGGGGATGGCCCCAGCATTTT. Amino acids: CASSIGRGGWPQHF.

The rearrangement joins TRBV7-3 to TRBJ1-6, with D perhaps matching TRBD1 (6 bases). The CDR3 has 13 amino acids. V shed 5 bases and J shed 7 bases, with 9 bases lying between them. Germline V CDR1 and CDR2: SGHTA, FQGTGA. The CDR3, as DNA: TGTGCCAGCAGCCTAGGACAGAATTCACCCCTCCACTTT. Translated, it gives CASSLGQNSPLHF.

The rearrangement uses TRBV10-2 and TRBJ2-7; 10 nucleotides agree with TRBD2. V was clipped by 3 bases and J by 3 bases; unmatched bases: 11. This CDR3 spans 17 amino acids. Per the germline V gene, CDR1 is WSHSY and CDR2 is SAAADI. DNA for the CDR3: TGCGCCAGCAGTGACTGGGGGCTAGCGGGGGATAACTACGAGCAGTACTTC. It translates to CASSDWGLAGDNYEQYF.

This rearrangement joins TRBV6-6 to TRBJ1-1; 7 bases are shared with TRBD1. The V and J ends lost 5 bases and 8 bases, in that order; junction bases with no gene match: 5. The CDR3 totals 12 residues. The germline gives CDR1 MNHNY, CDR2 SVGAGI (reference sequence). The CDR3 DNA follows: TGTGCCAGCAGTCGACAGGGCCCAGAAGCTTTCTTT. Translated, it gives CASSRQGPEAFF.

The chain has TRBV30 and TRBJ1-3; 7 bases are a match to TRBD1. Germline CDR1 reads GTSNPN; CDR2 reads SVGIG (reference sequence). The V and J ends lost 8 bases and 4 bases, in that order; junction bases with no gene match: 8. The CDR3 consists of 13 residues. In nucleotides, the CDR3 is TGTGCCCGGACAGGACCCTCCGGAAACACCATATATTTT. As protein: CARTGPSGNTIYF.

This rearrangement joins TRBV7-9 to TRBJ2-1; D not resolved. Per the germline V gene, CDR1 is SEHNR and CDR2 is FQNEAQ (reference sequence). V was shortened by 4 bases and J by 9 bases, with 10 bases between the two germline ends. This CDR3 has 12 residues. CDR3 DNA sequence: TGTGCCAGCAGCTCCCAAGCGAGTGAGCAGTTCTTC. Translating gives CASSSQASEQFF.

Comments on this clone: Other nucleotide sequences from this sample produce the same CDR3. This chain links TRBV7-3 with TRBJ2-7, with a possible D match to TRBD1 (5 bases). V gave up 0 bases and J gave up 7 bases, with 10 bases separating them. The CDR3 consists of 13 residues. From germline, CDR1 is SGHTA and CDR2 FQGTGA. The chain's CDR3 is CASSLTKGAEQYF. The CDR3 DNA reads as TGTGCCAGCAGCTTAACTAAAGGGGCGGAGCAGTACTTC.

This chain uses TRBV7-9 with TRBJ2-7, with TRBD2 matching 7 bases. The CDR3 length is 16 residues. The trim removed 0 bases at V and 5 bases at J, leaving 10 bases unmatched. Germline CDR1 is SEHNR and CDR2 is FQNEAQ (reference sequence). DNA of the CDR3: TGTGCCAGCAGCTTAGCGCGCGCTAGCGGAAGAGACGAGCAGTACTTC. Translating it yields CASSLARASGRDEQYF.